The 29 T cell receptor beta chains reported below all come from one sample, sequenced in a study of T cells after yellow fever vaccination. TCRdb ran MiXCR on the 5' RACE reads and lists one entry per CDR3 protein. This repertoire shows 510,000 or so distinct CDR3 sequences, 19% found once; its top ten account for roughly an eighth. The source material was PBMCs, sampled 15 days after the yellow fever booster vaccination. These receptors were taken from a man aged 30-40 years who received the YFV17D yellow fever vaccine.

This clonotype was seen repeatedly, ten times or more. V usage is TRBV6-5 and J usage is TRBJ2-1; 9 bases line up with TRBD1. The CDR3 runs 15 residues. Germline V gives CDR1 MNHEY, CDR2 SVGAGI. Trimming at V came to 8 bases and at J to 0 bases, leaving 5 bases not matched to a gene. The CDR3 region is CASGDRVNSYNEQFF. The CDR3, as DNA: TGTGCCAGCGGGGACAGGGTTAACTCCTACAATGAGCAGTTCTTC.

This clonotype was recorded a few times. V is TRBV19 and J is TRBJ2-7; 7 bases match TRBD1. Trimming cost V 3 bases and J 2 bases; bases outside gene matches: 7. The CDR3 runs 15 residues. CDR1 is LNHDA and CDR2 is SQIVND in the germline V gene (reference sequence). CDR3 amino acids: CASSITEGQTYEQYF. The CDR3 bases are TGTGCCAGTAGTATTACAGAGGGACAGACCTACGAGCAGTACTTC.

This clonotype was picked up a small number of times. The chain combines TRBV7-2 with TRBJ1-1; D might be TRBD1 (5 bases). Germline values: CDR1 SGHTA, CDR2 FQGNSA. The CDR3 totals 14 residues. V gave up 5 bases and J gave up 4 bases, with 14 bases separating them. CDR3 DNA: TGTGCCAGCAGCCCACTTATCGGGGGCACTGAAGCTTTCTTT. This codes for CASSPLIGGTEAFF.

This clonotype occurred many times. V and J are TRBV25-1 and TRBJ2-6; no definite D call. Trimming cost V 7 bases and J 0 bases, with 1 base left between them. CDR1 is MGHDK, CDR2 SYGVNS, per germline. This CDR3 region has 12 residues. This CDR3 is CASTSGANVLTF. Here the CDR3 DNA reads TGTGCCAGCACCTCTGGGGCCAACGTCCTGACTTTC.

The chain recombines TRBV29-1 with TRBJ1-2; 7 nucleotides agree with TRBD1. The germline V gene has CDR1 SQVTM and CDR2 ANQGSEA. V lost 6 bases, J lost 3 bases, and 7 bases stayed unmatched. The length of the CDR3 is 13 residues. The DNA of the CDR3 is TGCAGCGTACTGACAGGGTCTGACTATGGCTACACCTTC. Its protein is CSVLTGSDYGYTF.

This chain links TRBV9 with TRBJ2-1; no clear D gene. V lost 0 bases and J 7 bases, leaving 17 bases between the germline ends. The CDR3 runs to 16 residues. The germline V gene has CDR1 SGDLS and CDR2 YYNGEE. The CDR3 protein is CASSVGYRPLGNEQFF. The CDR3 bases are TGTGCCAGCAGCGTAGGTTACCGCCCCCTTGGGAATGAGCAGTTCTTC.

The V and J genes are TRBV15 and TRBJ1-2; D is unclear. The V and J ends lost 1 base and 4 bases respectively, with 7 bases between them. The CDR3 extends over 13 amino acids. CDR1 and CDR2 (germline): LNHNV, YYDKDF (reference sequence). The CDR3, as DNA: TGTGCCACCAGCAGAGGTGGCAGCTATGGCTACACCTTC. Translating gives CATSRGGSYGYTF.

CDR3 DNA sequence: TGCAGTGCTAGAGATTTGACTAGCGGGGCCTACGAGCAGTACTTC. Its translation: CSARDLTSGAYEQYF. The V and J genes are TRBV20-1 and TRBJ2-7, with TRBD2 identical over 11 bases. CDR3 size: 15 residues. Germline CDR1 reads DFQATT; CDR2 reads SNEGSKA (reference sequence). The V and J ends lost 0 bases and 2 bases, in that order; junction bases with no gene match: 3.

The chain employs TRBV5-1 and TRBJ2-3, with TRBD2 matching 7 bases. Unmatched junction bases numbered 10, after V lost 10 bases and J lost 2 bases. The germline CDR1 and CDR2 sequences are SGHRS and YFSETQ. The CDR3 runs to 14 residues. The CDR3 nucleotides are TGCGCCGCCTCGGACGGGGACTACACAGATACGCAGTATTTT. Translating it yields CAASDGDYTDTQYF.

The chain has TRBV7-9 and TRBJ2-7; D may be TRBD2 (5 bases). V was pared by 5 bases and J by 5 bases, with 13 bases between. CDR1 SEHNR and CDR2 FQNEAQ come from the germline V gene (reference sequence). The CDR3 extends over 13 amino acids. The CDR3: CASSGLSRDEQYF. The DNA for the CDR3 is TGTGCCAGCAGCGGACTCTCTCGGGACGAGCAGTACTTC.

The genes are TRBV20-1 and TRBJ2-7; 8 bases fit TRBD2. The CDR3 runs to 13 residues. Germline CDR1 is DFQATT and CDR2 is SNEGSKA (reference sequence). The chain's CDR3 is CRPSGRSGYEQYF. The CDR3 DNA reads TGCAGGCCCAGCGGGAGATCCGGATACGAGCAGTACTTC.

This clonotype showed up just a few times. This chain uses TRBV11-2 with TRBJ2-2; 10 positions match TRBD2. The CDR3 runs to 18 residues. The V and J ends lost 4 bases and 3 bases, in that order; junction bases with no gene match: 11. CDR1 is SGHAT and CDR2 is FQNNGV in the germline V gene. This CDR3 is CASSSRASGSYDTGELFF. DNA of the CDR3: TGTGCCAGCAGCTCCCGGGCTAGCGGGAGTTACGACACCGGGGAGCTGTTTTTT.

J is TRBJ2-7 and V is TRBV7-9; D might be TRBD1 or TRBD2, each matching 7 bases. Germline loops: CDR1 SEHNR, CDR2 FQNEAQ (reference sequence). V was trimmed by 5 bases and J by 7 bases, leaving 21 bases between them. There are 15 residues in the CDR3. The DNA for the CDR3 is TGTGCCAGCAGCACCGACAGGGACGGACTAGGGGAGCAGTACTTC. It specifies CASSTDRDGLGEQYF.

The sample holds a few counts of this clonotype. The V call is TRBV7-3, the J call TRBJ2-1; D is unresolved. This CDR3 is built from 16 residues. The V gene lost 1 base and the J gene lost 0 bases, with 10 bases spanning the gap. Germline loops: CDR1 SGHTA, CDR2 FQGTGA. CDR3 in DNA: TGTGCCAGCAGCTTAAATCCGTTATTCTCCTACAATGAGCAGTTCTTC. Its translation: CASSLNPLFSYNEQFF.

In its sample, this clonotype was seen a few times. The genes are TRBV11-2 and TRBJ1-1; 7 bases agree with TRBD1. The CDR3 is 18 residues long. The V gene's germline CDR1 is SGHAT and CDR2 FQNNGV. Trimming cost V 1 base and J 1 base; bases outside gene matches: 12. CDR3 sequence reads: CASSLVGQALFENTEAFF. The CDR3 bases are TGTGCCAGCAGCTTAGTCGGACAGGCCTTGTTTGAGAACACTGAAGCTTTCTTT.

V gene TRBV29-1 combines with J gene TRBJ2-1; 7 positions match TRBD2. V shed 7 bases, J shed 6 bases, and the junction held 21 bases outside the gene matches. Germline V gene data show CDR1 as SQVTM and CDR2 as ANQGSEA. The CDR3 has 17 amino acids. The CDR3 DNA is TGCAGCGAGTTAAAATGGGGTGGACTAGTCGGTCCCAATGAGCAGTTCTTC. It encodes CSELKWGGLVGPNEQFF.

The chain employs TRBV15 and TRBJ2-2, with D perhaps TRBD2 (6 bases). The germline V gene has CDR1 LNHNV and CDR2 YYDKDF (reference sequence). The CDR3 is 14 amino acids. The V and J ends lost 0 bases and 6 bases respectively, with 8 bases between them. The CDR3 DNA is TGTGCCACCAGCAGAGATTCGGGGGCCGGGGAGCTGTTTTTT. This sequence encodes CATSRDSGAGELFF.

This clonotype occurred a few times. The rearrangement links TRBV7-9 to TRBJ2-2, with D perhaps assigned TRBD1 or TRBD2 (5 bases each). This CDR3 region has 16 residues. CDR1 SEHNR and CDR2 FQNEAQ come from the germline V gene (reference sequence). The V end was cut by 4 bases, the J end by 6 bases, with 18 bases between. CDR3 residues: CASSSLRGHPPGELFF. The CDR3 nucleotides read TGTGCCAGCAGCTCCCTCCGGGGCCACCCCCCCGGGGAGCTGTTTTTT.

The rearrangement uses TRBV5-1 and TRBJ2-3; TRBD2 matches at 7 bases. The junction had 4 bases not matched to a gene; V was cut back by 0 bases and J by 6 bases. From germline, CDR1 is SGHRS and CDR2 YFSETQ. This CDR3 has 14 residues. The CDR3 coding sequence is TGCGCCAGCAGCTTGGGGGACTACGCCGATACGCAGTATTTT. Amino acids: CASSLGDYADTQYF.

CDR3 bases: TGCGCCAGCAGTCGGGGACAGGGCGGGGAGCAGTTCTTC. Translating gives CASSRGQGGEQFF. The chain couples TRBV5-1 to TRBJ2-1; TRBD1 agrees at 9 bases. Looked up from germline, CDR1 is SGHRS and CDR2 is YFSETQ. The CDR3 consists of 13 residues. Trimming took 5 bases from V and 10 from J; bases not matched to a gene: 7.

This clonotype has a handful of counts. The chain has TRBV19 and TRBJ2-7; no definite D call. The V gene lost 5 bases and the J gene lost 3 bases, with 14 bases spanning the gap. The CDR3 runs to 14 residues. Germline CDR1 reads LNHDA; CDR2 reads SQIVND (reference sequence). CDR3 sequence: CASSPGRWGYEQYF. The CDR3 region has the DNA TGTGCCAGTAGTCCCGGGCGTTGGGGCTACGAGCAGTACTTC.

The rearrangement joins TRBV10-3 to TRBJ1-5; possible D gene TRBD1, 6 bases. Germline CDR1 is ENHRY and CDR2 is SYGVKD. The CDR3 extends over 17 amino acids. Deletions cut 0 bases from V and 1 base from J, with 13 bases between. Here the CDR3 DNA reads TGTGCCATCAGTGAGTCAACGGGGGGCAGAAGCAATCAGCCCCAGCATTTT. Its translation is CAISESTGGRSNQPQHF.

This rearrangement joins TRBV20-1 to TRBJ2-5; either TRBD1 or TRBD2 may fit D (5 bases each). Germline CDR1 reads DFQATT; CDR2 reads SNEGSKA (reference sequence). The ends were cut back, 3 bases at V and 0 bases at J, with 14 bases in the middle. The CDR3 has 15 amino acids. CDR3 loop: CSASGTGTHQETQYF. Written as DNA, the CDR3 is TGCAGTGCTAGCGGTACCGGGACCCACCAAGAGACCCAGTACTTC.

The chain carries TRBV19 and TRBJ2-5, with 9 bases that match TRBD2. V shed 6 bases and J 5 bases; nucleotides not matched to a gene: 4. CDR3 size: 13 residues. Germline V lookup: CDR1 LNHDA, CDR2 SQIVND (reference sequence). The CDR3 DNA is TGTGCCAGTAGGCGACTAGCGGAGGAGACCCAGTACTTC. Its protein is CASRRLAEETQYF.

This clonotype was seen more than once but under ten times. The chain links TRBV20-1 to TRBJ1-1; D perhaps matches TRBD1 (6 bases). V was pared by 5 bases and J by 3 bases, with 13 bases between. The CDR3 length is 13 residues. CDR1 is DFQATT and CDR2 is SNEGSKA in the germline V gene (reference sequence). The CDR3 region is CSAPRQADTEAFF. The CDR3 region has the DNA TGCAGTGCTCCGAGACAGGCGGACACTGAAGCTTTCTTT.

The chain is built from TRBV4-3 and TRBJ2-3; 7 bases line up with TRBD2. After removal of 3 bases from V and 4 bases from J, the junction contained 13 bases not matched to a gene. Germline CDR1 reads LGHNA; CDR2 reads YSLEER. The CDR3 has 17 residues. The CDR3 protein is CASSQKGAGNGADTQYF. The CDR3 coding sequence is TGCGCCAGCAGCCAGAAGGGAGCGGGAAATGGGGCAGATACGCAGTATTTT.

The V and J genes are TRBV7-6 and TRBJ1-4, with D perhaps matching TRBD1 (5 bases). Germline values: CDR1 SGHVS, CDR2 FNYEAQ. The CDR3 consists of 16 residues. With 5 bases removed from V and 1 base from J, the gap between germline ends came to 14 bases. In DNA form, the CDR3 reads TGTGCCAGCAGCAAAAAGTGGGACGGAACTAATGAAAAACTGTTTTTT. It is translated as CASSKKWDGTNEKLFF.

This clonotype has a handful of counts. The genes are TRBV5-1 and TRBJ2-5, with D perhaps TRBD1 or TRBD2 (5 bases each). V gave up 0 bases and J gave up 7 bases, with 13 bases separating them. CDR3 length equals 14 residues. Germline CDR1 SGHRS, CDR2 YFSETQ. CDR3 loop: CASSLGGTQGTQYF. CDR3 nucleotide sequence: TGCGCCAGCAGCTTGGGGGGGACCCAGGGGACCCAGTACTTC.

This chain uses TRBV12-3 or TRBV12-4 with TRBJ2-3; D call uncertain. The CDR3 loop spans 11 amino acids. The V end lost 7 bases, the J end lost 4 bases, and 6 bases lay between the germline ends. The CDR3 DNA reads TGTGCCAGCACCCCTTCAGATACGCAGTATTTT. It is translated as CASTPSDTQYF.